This T cell receptor (beta chain) was obtained from a study of shared clonotypes between healthy human individuals. Across the whole study: Each donor contributed plates that comprised three CD4 naive, three CD4 memory, two CD8 naive and one CD8 memory. Broader study findings: A limitation of the genetic and exposure-history diversity represented arose from few donors. Among donors, clonotype sharing was expected to be affected by sequencing depth.

Here immunoSEQ multiplex PCR was the method, and the copy in TCRdb shows in-frame clones only, minus some. The data show over 950,000 clones, with roughly 77% seen just once and approximately 0.9% held by the top ten. From CD4+ cells came CD45RA+ naive and CD45RA-negative memory subsets. Germline CDR1 and CDR2: MDHEN and SYDVKM. V was trimmed by 7 bases and J by 10 bases, leaving 13 bases between them. This CDR3 region has 12 residues. As regards this clone: The antigen is undetermined.

The chain employs TRBV28 and TRBJ1-4; D not resolved. The clonotype originates from a man aged 18 to 35 in good health. Some clones in this sample may be carry-over from other donors' samples. Sequencing used memory CD4+ T cells from PBMCs. The sample's subset: CD45RA-negative fraction. The CDR3 region has the DNA TGTGCCAGCACTGCTTATATGGGAAAACTGTTTTTT. This sequence encodes CASTAYMGKLFF.